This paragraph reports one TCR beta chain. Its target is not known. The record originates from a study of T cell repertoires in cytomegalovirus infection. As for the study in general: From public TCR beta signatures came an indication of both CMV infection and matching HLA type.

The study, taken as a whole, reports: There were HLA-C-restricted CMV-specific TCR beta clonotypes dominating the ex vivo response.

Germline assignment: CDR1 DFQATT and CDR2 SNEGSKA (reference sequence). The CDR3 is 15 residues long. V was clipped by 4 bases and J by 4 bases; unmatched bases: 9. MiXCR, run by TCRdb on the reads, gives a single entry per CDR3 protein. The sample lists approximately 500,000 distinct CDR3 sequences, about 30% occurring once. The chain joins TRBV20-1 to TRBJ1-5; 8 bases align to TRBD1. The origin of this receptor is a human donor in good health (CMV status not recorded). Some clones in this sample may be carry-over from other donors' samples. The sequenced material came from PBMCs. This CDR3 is CSATVAGGVNQPQHF. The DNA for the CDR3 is TGCAGTGCTACCGTCGCAGGGGGCGTGAATCAGCCCCAGCATTTT.